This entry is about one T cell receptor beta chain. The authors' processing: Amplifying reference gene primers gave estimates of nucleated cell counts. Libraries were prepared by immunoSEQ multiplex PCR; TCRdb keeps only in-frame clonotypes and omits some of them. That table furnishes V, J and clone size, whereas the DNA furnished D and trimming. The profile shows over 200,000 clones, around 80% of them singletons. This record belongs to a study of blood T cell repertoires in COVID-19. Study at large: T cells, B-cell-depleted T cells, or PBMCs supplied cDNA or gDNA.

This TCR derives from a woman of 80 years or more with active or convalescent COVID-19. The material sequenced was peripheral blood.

Here the CDR3 reads CASSSSASGSTDTQYF. The CDR3 nucleotides read TGTGCCAGCAGTTCCTCGGCCAGCGGGAGCACAGATACGCAGTATTTT. The V gene is TRBV7-8, the J gene TRBJ2-3; tentatively, D is TRBD2 (6 bases). V was cut by 6 bases and J by 0 bases, with 16 bases left in between. Germline loops: CDR1 SGHVS, CDR2 FQNEAQ. This CDR3 has 16 amino acids.